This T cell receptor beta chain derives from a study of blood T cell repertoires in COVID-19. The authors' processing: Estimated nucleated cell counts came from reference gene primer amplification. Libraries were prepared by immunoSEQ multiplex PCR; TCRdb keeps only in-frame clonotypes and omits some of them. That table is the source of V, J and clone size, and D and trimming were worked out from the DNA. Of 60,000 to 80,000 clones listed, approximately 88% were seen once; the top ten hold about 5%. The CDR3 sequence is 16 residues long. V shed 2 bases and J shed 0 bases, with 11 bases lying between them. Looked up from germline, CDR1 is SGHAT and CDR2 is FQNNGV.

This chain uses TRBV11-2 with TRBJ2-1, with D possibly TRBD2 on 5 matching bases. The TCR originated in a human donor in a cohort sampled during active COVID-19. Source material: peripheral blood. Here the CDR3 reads CASSLRAGFSYNEQFF. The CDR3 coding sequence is TGTGCCAGCAGCTTAAGGGCGGGCTTCTCCTACAATGAGCAGTTCTTC.